This TCR beta chain was sequenced during a study of blood T cell repertoires in COVID-19 (dated by TCRdb to about 2020). Concerning the study at large: Samples covering the acute and convalescent phases of COVID-19 were provided by collaborators in the United States, Italy and Spain. A freely available public database, intended as a resource for researchers studying the immune response to SARS-CoV-2, is where the repertoires were released. Subjects who had been exposed to COVID-19, were actively infected with it, or had recovered from it provided the deeply sampled blood TCRbeta repertoires that made up the dataset. Where available, HLA class I and class II types were taken from metadata supplied by the sample provider and were not determined by assay-based typing. The prospective study material was composed of cDNA or gDNA derived from T cells, B-cell-depleted T cells, or PBMCs. The samples were drawn from the first 160 participants of the ongoing ImmuneRACE study and from 1,200 or so subjects provided by 6 global collaborators. Sample metadata almost always included a de-identified subject ID, COVID-19 status, age in years and sex. The research as a whole found: Clinical and demographic metadata were provided uncurated, with the amount varying by source and participant.

To note about this clone: Its antigen specificity is not known. No clone much larger than this one lies a single base away; base qualities are absent.

Looking up the germline V gene yields CDR1 MRHNA and CDR2 SNTAGT. Clipping removes 4 bases from V and 4 bases from J, with 8 as the unmatched junction base count. Spanning cysteine to phenylalanine, the CDR3 consists of 15 amino acids. Solely the CDR3 DNA is kept, with 45 bases framed from the first base. TCRbeta CDR3 regions were amplified from genomic DNA using the immunoSEQ Assay, a bias-controlled multiplex PCR. The source study handled its data this way. The number of nucleated cells in each sample was estimated by amplification of reference gene primers within the assay. To quantify the absolute abundance of each unique TCRbeta CDR3 rearrangement, sequence reads were collapsed and filtered. For each sample, productive Simpson clonality was calculated as the square root of Simpson's diversity index across productive rearrangements. TCRdb retrieved this table from immuneACCESS and kept in-frame rearrangements only. Not all clones are present; in checked studies, unresolved V genes account for under half, and no reason is known for the remainder. For V, J and clone size, that table is used; D and trimming come from the DNA. The sample table records about 150,000 clones; about four fifths of these occur just once. The ten largest account for about 3.8% of the sample.

The collaborating institutions used their own protocols to collect whole blood in K2EDTA tubes. For TCRbeta analysis, collaborators shipped samples as frozen whole blood, isolated PBMCs, or DNA extracted from either of those sample types. The chain is made from TRBV6-4 and TRBJ1-2, with 8 junctional bases fitting TRBD1. The sequencing input was peripheral blood. The sequence came from a woman of 80 years or more with acute or convalescent COVID-19. CDR3 sequence: CASSVERTGLYGYTF. The sequenced DNA: TGTGCCAGCAGTGTCGAGCGGACAGGGCTCTATGGCTACACCTTC.